These 19 T cell receptor beta chains originate from one sample sequenced in a study of T-cell reconstitution after alpha-beta-depleted transplantation in children. Unique molecular identifiers were incorporated into the prepared TCRbeta library. TCRdb redid the calling of the PCR reads with MiXCR, one entry per CDR3 protein. The sample records a few hundred thousand distinct CDR3 sequences, about 23% being singletons. Sequences were derived from PBMCs, sampled before TCRalphabeta/CD19-depleted stem cell transplant. These TCRs come from a girl aged 2 to 9 with Fanconi anemia, due to receive a stem cell transplant.

The V and J genes are TRBV5-1 and TRBJ2-3; D could derive from TRBD1 or TRBD2 (6 bases each). Germline V gene lookup returns CDR1 SGHRS and CDR2 YFSETQ. The V end lost 2 bases, the J end lost 4 bases, and 26 bases lay between the germline ends. This CDR3 has 19 amino acids. DNA of the CDR3: TGCGCCAGCAGCTTCAGGGGAGATCCCCGGACGGAGGGGCCAGATACGCAGTATTTT. Its translation is CASSFRGDPRTEGPDTQYF.

The rearrangement joins TRBV25-1 to TRBJ1-1; 7 bases align to TRBD1. V was pared by 2 bases and J by 3 bases, with 15 bases of the junction left unmatched. Per germline, CDR1 MGHDK and CDR2 SYGVNS. The length of the CDR3 is 18 residues. CDR3 sequence reads: CASSEQIRKTGLYTEAFF. The CDR3 nucleotides read TGTGCCAGCAGTGAACAAATAAGAAAGACAGGGCTCTACACTGAAGCTTTCTTT.

The V call is TRBV20-1, the J call TRBJ2-7; D might be TRBD2 (5 bases). Looked up from germline, CDR1 is DFQATT and CDR2 is SNEGSKA (reference sequence). The CDR3 sequence is 12 residues long. V shed 3 bases and J shed 2 bases, with 8 bases lying between them. CDR3 DNA sequence: TGCAGTGCTAGCCGGGAAACCTACGAGCAGTACTTC. It codes for CSASRETYEQYF.

This clonotype was detected ten times or more. The gene calls are TRBV6-5 and TRBJ1-6, with unresolved D. The CDR3 is 11 amino acids. Trimming pared 8 bases from V and 6 bases from J, leaving 5 bases between. Germline V gene sequence: CDR1 MNHEY, CDR2 SVGAGI. CDR3 sequence (DNA): TGTGCCAGCGGTTTTAATTCACCCCTCCACTTT. Translation: CASGFNSPLHF.

The V call is TRBV3-1, the J call TRBJ1-2; possibly TRBD1 for D (6 bases). Germline loops: CDR1 LGHDT, CDR2 YNNKEL (reference sequence). Trimming removed 5 bases at V and 4 bases at J, with 11 bases between. CDR3 length: 13 amino acids. CDR3 bases: TGTGCCAGCAGCTCTGGACAGTTCTATGGCTACACCTTC. Translating it yields CASSSGQFYGYTF.

This chain connects TRBV28 to TRBJ2-7; TRBD1 might be the D (5 bases). This CDR3 comprises 19 residues. V gave up 1 base and J gave up 3 bases, with 25 bases separating them. Germline V gene data show CDR1 as MDHEN and CDR2 as SYDVKM. CDR3 sequence (DNA): TGTGCCAGCAGTTTATCAAGTGTACAGGACAAGCCTCGGAACTACGAGCAGTACTTC. Translated, it gives CASSLSSVQDKPRNYEQYF.

This chain connects TRBV20-1 to TRBJ2-7; 10 positions match TRBD2. The V gene end was trimmed by 2 bases and the J gene end by 3 bases; junction bases not matched to a gene: 10. Germline V gene data show CDR1 as DFQATT and CDR2 as SNEGSKA (reference sequence). The CDR3 consists of 16 residues. CDR3 bases: TGCAGTGCTAGACTAGCGGGAGATGACGGGCTCTACGAGCAGTACTTC. This translates into CSARLAGDDGLYEQYF.

The chain joins TRBV28 to TRBJ2-1; 7 nucleotides agree with TRBD1. The trim removed 6 bases at V and 4 bases at J, leaving 12 bases unmatched. CDR3 length: 16 amino acids. Germline V gene sequence: CDR1 MDHEN, CDR2 SYDVKM. The CDR3 sequence: CASSPGTVRIYNEQFF. The CDR3, as DNA: TGTGCCAGCAGCCCCGGGACAGTTAGGATTTACAATGAGCAGTTCTTC.

This clonotype was counted between two and nine times. The chain combines TRBV12-3 or TRBV12-4 with TRBJ2-1, with D uncertain. The CDR3 is 13 residues long. The ends were cut back, 6 bases at V and 7 bases at J, with 13 bases in the middle. This chain's CDR3 is CASRTTLGNEQFF. CDR3 sequence (DNA): TGTGCCAGCAGAACGACCTTGGGGAATGAGCAGTTCTTC.

The chain carries TRBV13 and TRBJ2-1; D remains ambiguous. Trimming shortened V by 7 bases and J by 0 bases, and 13 bases separated the two germline ends. Germline-derived CDR1 and CDR2 are PRHDT and FYEKMQ (reference sequence). The CDR3 loop spans 15 amino acids. CDR3 loop: CASNPRLHSYNEQFF. DNA of the CDR3: TGTGCCAGCAACCCAAGGCTCCACTCCTACAATGAGCAGTTCTTC.

This sequence joins TRBV29-1 and TRBJ2-7, with D perhaps matching TRBD2 (5 bases). The CDR3 covers 15 residues. The V gene lost 4 bases and the J gene lost 0 bases, with 16 bases spanning the gap. Germline V gives CDR1 SQVTM, CDR2 ANQGSEA. CDR3 in amino acids: CSVGTTGIGSYEQYF. The CDR3 nucleotides read TGCAGCGTTGGTACCACCGGGATAGGCTCCTACGAGCAGTACTTC.

The rearrangement joins TRBV4-1 to TRBJ2-3; D uncertain. CDR1 MGHRA and CDR2 YSYEKL come from the germline V gene. V lost 2 bases and J lost 1, with 4 bases in between. CDR3 length: 13 residues. CDR3 coding DNA: TGCGCCAGCAGCCAATTTCGCACAGATACGCAGTATTTT. It codes for CASSQFRTDTQYF.

This rearrangement joins TRBV28 to TRBJ2-5; TRBD2 matches 14 bases. From germline, CDR1 is MDHEN and CDR2 SYDVKM. This CDR3 has 16 residues. The ends lost 6 bases at V and 3 bases at J; junction bases unmatched: 6. The CDR3 coding sequence is TGTGCCAGCAGGGGGACTAGCGGGGGACTAGAAGAGACCCAGTACTTC. This gives the protein CASRGTSGGLEETQYF.

This clonotype has ten or more counts. The V call is TRBV7-3, the J call TRBJ2-1; D gene uncertain. V was clipped by 4 bases and J by 9 bases, with 10 bases between them. CDR1 and CDR2 (germline): SGHTA, FQGTGA. The CDR3 is made up of 12 amino acids. This CDR3 is CASSYSVGEQFF. In nucleotides, the CDR3 is TGTGCCAGCAGCTATAGTGTAGGTGAGCAGTTCTTC.

This clonotype was observed a handful of times. V usage is TRBV29-1 and J usage is TRBJ2-1, with D unresolved. CDR3 length equals 14 residues. Germline V gives CDR1 SQVTM, CDR2 ANQGSEA. The germline V and J ends were trimmed by 4 bases and 0 bases, with 10 bases remaining between them. The CDR3 DNA reads as TGCAGCGTTGCGTACGCCCTCTCCTACAATGAGCAGTTCTTC. This sequence encodes CSVAYALSYNEQFF.

This clonotype has at least ten counts. The V and J genes are TRBV20-1 and TRBJ2-1, with 7 bases aligning to TRBD2. J gave up 0 bases and V 1 base, and 6 bases lay outside the gene matches. The CDR3 loop spans 16 amino acids. Germline CDR1 and CDR2: DFQATT and SNEGSKA (reference sequence). The CDR3 loop is CSARVGLVSSYNEQFF. The CDR3 nucleotides read TGCAGTGCTAGAGTCGGACTAGTGAGCTCCTACAATGAGCAGTTCTTC.

This clonotype was detected only a few times. The CDR3 region is CSARKGLEGTQYF. CDR3 bases: TGCAGTGCTAGAAAGGGACTCGAAGGTACGCAGTATTTT. The rearrangement links TRBV20-1 to TRBJ2-3, with a weak D call TRBD2 (6 bases). Germline loops: CDR1 DFQATT, CDR2 SNEGSKA (reference sequence). The V and J ends lost 2 bases and 8 bases respectively, with 14 bases between them. The CDR3 extends over 13 amino acids.

This clonotype came up a few times. The rearrangement uses TRBV7-2 and TRBJ2-3, with 13 bases fitting TRBD2. Germline CDR1 reads SGHTA; CDR2 reads FQGNSA. V was pared by 4 bases and J by 3 bases, with 4 bases of the junction left unmatched. CDR3 length equals 16 residues. The CDR3 sequence is CASSSLAGGPTDTQYF. As DNA, the CDR3 is TGTGCCAGCAGCTCACTAGCGGGGGGGCCAACAGATACGCAGTATTTT. The variable domain in full, with the rest retrieved from reference TRBV7-2 and TRBJ2-3, is GAGVSQSPSNKVTEKGKDVELRCDPISGHTALYWYRQSLGQGLEFLIYFQGNSAPDKSGLPSDRFSAERTGGSVSTLTIQRTQQEDSAVYLCASSSLAGGPTDTQYFGPGTRLTVL.

The chain joins TRBV20-1 to TRBJ2-1; TRBD1 matches 10 bases. Germline V lookup: CDR1 DFQATT, CDR2 SNEGSKA (reference sequence). The CDR3 spans 14 residues. With V trimmed by 3 bases and J by 4 bases, 3 bases remained unmatched. CDR3 DNA: TGCAGTGCTAGGGGGGACAGGGGATACAATGAGCAGTTCTTC. It specifies CSARGDRGYNEQFF.